This record concerns one TCR beta chain sequence. Its cognate antigen is unknown. The same CDR3 arises from other DNA sequences in this sample as well. This sample is part of a study of beta chain features in type 1 diabetes. Across the study: On cell yields, gender and age, patients and healthy donors were similar.

Study findings and constraints: The naive, central memory and Treg TCRB repertoires of patients appeared to be more similar to one another than those of healthy donors. Moderate but significant shortening of TCRB CDR3s was recorded in all four CD4+ subsets from Type 1 diabetes patients.

Expressed TCRB transcripts were sequenced because the entire RNA isolate underwent reverse transcription. The repertoire was sequenced with immunoSEQ multiplex PCR; TCRdb's copy has only in-frame clones and lacks some. The sample has more than 100,000 clones, about 26% seen once; the top ten hold roughly 0.5%. The TCR sequence derives from a woman younger than 30 with type 1 diabetes. The sequenced sample consisted of central memory CD4+ T cells from blood.

CDR3 protein: CASSRSGFNNEQFF. The CDR3 DNA sequence: TGTGCCAGCAGCCGTAGCGGATTTAACAATGAGCAGTTCTTC. The rearrangement joins TRBV4-2 to TRBJ2-1; weak D call: TRBD2 (6 bases). Trimming took 4 bases from V and 5 from J, leaving 12 bases between them. The CDR3 is made up of 14 amino acids. Germline lookup yields CDR1 LGHNA and CDR2 YNFKEQ.